The next 25 T cell receptor beta chains were all read from a single sample in a study of identical twins' blood T cells. MiXCR, applied by TCRdb to the 5' RACE reads, yields one record per CDR3 protein. The sample shows roughly 340,000 distinct CDR3 sequences, roughly 27% of them seen only once. The sequenced sample consisted of PBMCs. These receptors came from a woman aged 18 to 55 in good health.

The chain has TRBV20-1 and TRBJ1-4; tentative D call: TRBD1 (5 bases). This CDR3 is 13 amino acids long. Germline CDR1 DFQATT, CDR2 SNEGSKA (reference sequence). V was clipped by 3 bases and J by 7 bases, with 12 bases between them. The CDR3 DNA is TGCAGTGCTAGTGGGGGATACAGTGAAAAACTGTTTTTT. Amino acid sequence: CSASGGYSEKLFF.

Note on this clonotype: A much larger clonotype is one base distant, so this may be a read error. This chain links TRBV20-1 with TRBJ1-2; no definite D call. Germline V gives CDR1 DFQATT, CDR2 SNEGSKA (reference sequence). The CDR3 contains 13 residues. V was trimmed by 0 bases and J by 4 bases, leaving 9 bases between them. The CDR3 DNA reads TGCAGTGCTAGAGATGCAAGACTCTATGGCTACACCTTC. Its protein product is CSARDARLYGYTF.

The count of this clonotype is one. V gene TRBV18 combines with J gene TRBJ2-3; D uncertain. Germline V lookup: CDR1 KGHSH, CDR2 LQKENI. Trimming took 6 bases from V and 5 from J, leaving 9 bases between them. CDR3 size: 12 residues. The CDR3: CASSYSQDTQYF. The CDR3 nucleotides are TGTGCCAGCTCCTACAGTCAAGATACGCAGTATTTT. Looking up the rest from reference TRBV18 and TRBJ2-3 gives the full variable domain: NAGVMQNPRHLVRRRGQEARLRCSPMKGHSHVYWYRQLPEEGLKFMVYLQKENIIDESGMPKERFSAEFPKEGPSILRIQQVVRGDSAAYFCASSYSQDTQYFGPGTRLTVL.

For this clonotype: The junction and the germline gene differ at one end; a read error may be behind it. V and J are TRBV6-6 and TRBJ1-3, with a weak D call TRBD1 (6 bases). Germline V gene sequence: CDR1 MNHNY, CDR2 SVGAGI (reference sequence). This CDR3 is 16 amino acids long. CDR3 protein: CASRQTPPGAGSTIYF. In nucleotides, the CDR3 is TGTGCCAGCAGGCAAACCCCTCCAGGGGCTGGAAGCACCATATATTTT.

The V call is TRBV20-1, the J call TRBJ2-7; TRBD2 matches 13 bases. The CDR3 is made up of 15 amino acids. The trim removed 0 bases at V and 3 bases at J, leaving 2 bases unmatched. Germline-derived CDR1 and CDR2 are DFQATT and SNEGSKA (reference sequence). The CDR3, as DNA: TGCAGTGCTAGAGAGACTAGCGGGGGGCACTACGAGCAGTACTTC. Protein sequence: CSARETSGGHYEQYF.

The table lists this clonotype with many counts. This chain uses TRBV29-1 with TRBJ1-4, with D perhaps TRBD1 (5 bases). The V gene lost 7 bases and the J gene lost 4 bases, with 10 bases spanning the gap. Germline CDR1 reads SQVTM; CDR2 reads ANQGSEA. The CDR3 loop spans 12 amino acids. CDR3 DNA: TGCAGCGGGGGACGGGATAATGAAAAACTGTTTTTT. Encoded protein: CSGGRDNEKLFF.

The chain couples TRBV6-5 to TRBJ2-3; D perhaps matches TRBD2 (6 bases). There are 18 residues in the CDR3. Germline V gene data show CDR1 as MNHEY and CDR2 as SVGAGI. Trimming took 0 bases from V and 1 from J, leaving 17 bases between them. CDR3 residues: CASSYSRLSGAGTDTQYF. The CDR3 region has the DNA TGTGCCAGCAGTTACTCGAGGCTTTCGGGAGCCGGCACAGATACGCAGTATTTT.

The chain joins TRBV4-3 to TRBJ2-5; D assignment may be TRBD1 or TRBD2 (5 bases each). This CDR3 spans 15 amino acids. V lost 3 bases and J 1 base, leaving 12 bases between the germline ends. Germline V gene lookup returns CDR1 LGHNA and CDR2 YSLEER. For the CDR3, the DNA is TGCGCCAGCAGCCAGTTCAGTGGGGGCCAAGAGACCCAGTACTTC. This translates into CASSQFSGGQETQYF.

This clonotype was seen only a few times. The gene calls are TRBV5-6 and TRBJ2-2; no definite D call. The CDR3 extends over 17 amino acids. Germline assignment: CDR1 SGHDT and CDR2 YYEEEE. V was cut by 5 bases and J by 2 bases, with 19 bases left in between. CDR3 region: CASSPLIPNRNTGELFF. CDR3 DNA: TGTGCCAGCAGTCCTCTAATACCAAATCGAAACACCGGGGAGCTGTTTTTT.

V usage is TRBV15 and J usage is TRBJ2-3; D is uncertain. Trimming took 2 bases from V and 5 from J, leaving 5 bases between them. The CDR3 spans 12 residues. Germline V gene sequence: CDR1 LNHNV, CDR2 YYDKDF (reference sequence). CDR3 DNA sequence: TGTGCCACCAGCAGATTCGGAGATACGCAGTATTTT. It codes for CATSRFGDTQYF. Complete variable domain (other parts from reference TRBV15 and TRBJ2-3): DAMVIQNPRYQVTQFGKPVTLSCSQTLNHNVMYWYQQKSSQAPKLLFHYYDKDFNNEADTPDNFQSRRPNTSFCFLDIRSPGLGDTAMYLCATSRFGDTQYFGPGTRLTVL.

As to this clonotype: One junction end does not reproduce the germline sequence, and a read error may be involved. CDR3 coding DNA: TGTGCCAGGAGTGAACTTCCGAACACTGAAGCTTTCTTT. It codes for CARSELPNTEAFF. The chain employs TRBV6-1 and TRBJ1-1; D unclear. Germline V gene sequence: CDR1 MNHNS, CDR2 SASEGT. This CDR3 comprises 13 residues.

This clonotype came up many times. The chain uses TRBV14 and TRBJ1-2, with D unclear. Germline CDR1 is SGHDN and CDR2 is FVKESK. V was clipped by 3 bases and J by 12 bases, with 17 bases between them. CDR3 length: 13 amino acids. In nucleotides, the CDR3 is TGTGCCAGCAGCCACCTGGGAACCAGTGTACACACCTTC. Translated, it gives CASSHLGTSVHTF.

As regards this clonotype: A clone one base away is much larger, so this may be a read error. This chain joins TRBV3-1 and TRBJ1-1; D possibly corresponds to TRBD1 (6 bases). The CDR3 spans 15 residues. Germline CDR1 LGHDT, CDR2 YNNKEL (reference sequence). V lost 6 bases to trimming and J lost 1 base, with 15 bases between them. The DNA of the CDR3 is TGTGCCAGCAGTGGGAAACAGGGACCGAACACTGAAGCTTTCTTT. It yields the protein CASSGKQGPNTEAFF.

This clonotype was recorded a few times. The J gene is TRBJ1-1, the V gene TRBV7-3, with 9 positions matching TRBD1. Unmatched junction bases numbered 2, after V lost 1 base and J lost 8 bases. From germline, CDR1 is SGHTA and CDR2 FQGTGA. CDR3 size: 13 residues. The CDR3 DNA reads TGTGCCAGCAGCTTAAAGGGACAGGGAGAAGCTTTCTTT. It yields the protein CASSLKGQGEAFF.

This clonotype was seen a handful of times. CDR3 bases: TGTGCCAGCTCACCACCGGTACCTAGCGGACAAGAGACCCAGTACTTC. Protein product: CASSPPVPSGQETQYF. This chain links TRBV18 with TRBJ2-5; 7 nucleotides align to TRBD2. This CDR3 region has 16 residues. Per germline, CDR1 KGHSH and CDR2 LQKENI. V lost 0 bases, J lost 2 bases, and 6 bases stayed unmatched.

Note on this clonotype: A much larger clone differs from this one at a single base, so this may be a read error. The V call is TRBV11-3, the J call TRBJ1-3; D not resolved. In germline, CDR1 is SGHNT, CDR2 YENEEA. The CDR3 totals 13 residues. DNA of the CDR3: TGTGCCAGCAGCTCTGGGTCTGGAAGCACCATATATTTT. Amino acid sequence: CASSSGSGSTIYF.

This clonotype appeared a few times. This chain joins TRBV19 and TRBJ1-1; weak D call: TRBD1 (6 bases). There are 15 residues in the CDR3. Germline CDR1 is LNHDA and CDR2 is SQIVND (reference sequence). Trimming stripped 4 bases from V and 7 bases from J, with 19 bases between. The CDR3 DNA is TGTGCCAGTAGTACTCTCCGGGAGAGGGGGGGTGAAGCTTTCTTT. As protein: CASSTLRERGGEAFF.

This clonotype was seen more than once but under ten times. J is TRBJ2-1 and V is TRBV20-1; tentatively, D is TRBD2 (5 bases). The V gene lost 1 base and the J gene lost 12 bases, with 10 bases spanning the gap. The CDR3 contains 11 residues. CDR1 and CDR2 from the germline V gene are DFQATT and SNEGSKA (reference sequence). Here the CDR3 reads CSARVEGAQFF. The CDR3 DNA is TGCAGTGCTAGAGTCGAGGGTGCGCAGTTCTTC.

The chain has TRBV11-3 and TRBJ2-1, with unresolved D. CDR3 size: 13 residues. V was cut by 0 bases and J by 7 bases, with 7 bases left in between. Per the germline V gene, CDR1 is SGHNT and CDR2 is YENEEA. The CDR3 loop reads CASSLDTRNEQFF. The CDR3 DNA sequence: TGTGCCAGCAGCTTAGATACAAGGAATGAGCAGTTCTTC.

This chain uses TRBV11-2 with TRBJ1-1; D gene uncertain. The CDR3 is 13 residues long. The V gene lost 3 bases and the J gene lost 11 bases, with 16 bases spanning the gap. Germline CDR1 SGHAT, CDR2 FQNNGV. CDR3 DNA sequence: TGTGCCAGCAGCTTCCAGGTTAACCTGGGGGCTTTCTTT. Translation: CASSFQVNLGAFF.

This clonotype turned up a few times. The chain is built from TRBV7-8 and TRBJ2-7, with TRBD2 matching 9 bases. The CDR3 is 15 amino acids. V gave up 4 bases and J gave up 3 bases; unmatched junction bases: 7. In germline, CDR1 is SGHVS, CDR2 FQNEAQ. Written as DNA, the CDR3 is TGTGCCAGCAGCTCCTACCTTAGCGGGAGCTACGAGCAGTACTTC. Residues: CASSSYLSGSYEQYF.

This clonotype was seen a few times. V gene TRBV25-1 combines with J gene TRBJ1-4; D perhaps matches TRBD1 (5 bases). Germline loops: CDR1 MGHDK, CDR2 SYGVNS. This CDR3 has 13 residues. The CDR3 region has the DNA TGTGCGGCTCGGACGGGGGTTAATGAAAAACTGTTTTTT. This gives the protein CAARTGVNEKLFF.

The chain combines TRBV7-2 with TRBJ1-2, with a tentative D call TRBD1 (5 bases). CDR1 and CDR2 from the germline V gene are SGHTA and FQGNSA. Trimming stripped 0 bases from V and 4 bases from J, with 12 bases between. The CDR3 has 15 amino acids. The CDR3 DNA reads TGTGCCAGCAGCTTAGCCGGGGGAGGGAGCTATGGCTACACCTTC. It yields the protein CASSLAGGGSYGYTF.

V and J are TRBV20-1 and TRBJ2-1; D is unresolved. Trimming left V 0 bases short and J 0 bases short, with 9 bases between. The CDR3 has 15 residues. Looked up from germline, CDR1 is DFQATT and CDR2 is SNEGSKA (reference sequence). Here the CDR3 reads CSARDPNRSYNEQFF. The CDR3 DNA follows: TGCAGTGCTAGAGACCCAAACCGCTCCTACAATGAGCAGTTCTTC.

The chain employs TRBV12-3 or TRBV12-4 and TRBJ2-7; a possible D gene is TRBD2 (5 bases). Between the trimmed V and J ends, which lost 3 bases and 2 bases, there was a span of 8 bases. This CDR3 region has 13 residues. For the CDR3, the DNA is TGTGCCAGCAGTTTTGGGGAGACCTACGAGCAGTACTTC. This translates into CASSFGETYEQYF.